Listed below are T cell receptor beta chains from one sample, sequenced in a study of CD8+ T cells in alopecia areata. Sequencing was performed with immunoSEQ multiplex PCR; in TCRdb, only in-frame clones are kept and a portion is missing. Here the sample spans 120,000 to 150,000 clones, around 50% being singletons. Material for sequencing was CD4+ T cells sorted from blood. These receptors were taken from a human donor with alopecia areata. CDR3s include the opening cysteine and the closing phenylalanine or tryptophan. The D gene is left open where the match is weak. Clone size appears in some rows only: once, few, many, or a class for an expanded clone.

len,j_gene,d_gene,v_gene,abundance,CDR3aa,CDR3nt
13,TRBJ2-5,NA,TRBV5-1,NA,CASSKTGEETQYF,TGCGCCAGCAGCAAGACAGGAGAAGAGACCCAGTACTTC
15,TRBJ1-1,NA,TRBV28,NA,CASSLGGRVDTEAFF,TGTGCCAGCAGTTTAGGGGGCAGGGTGGACACTGAAGCTTTCTTT
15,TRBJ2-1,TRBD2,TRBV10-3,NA,CAIKEGTSSYNEQFF,TGTGCCATCAAGGAAGGGACTAGTTCCTACAATGAGCAGTTCTTC
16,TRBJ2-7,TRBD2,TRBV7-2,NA,CASSALLAGGSYEQYF,TGTGCCAGCAGCGCCCTACTAGCGGGGGGATCCTACGAGCAGTACTTC
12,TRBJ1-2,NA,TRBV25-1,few,CASRTANYGYTF,TGTGCCAGCAGGACAGCCAACTATGGCTACACCTTC
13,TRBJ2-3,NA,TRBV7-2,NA,CASSPRERVTQYF,TGTGCCAGCAGCCCCCGGGAGAGGGTGACGCAGTATTTT
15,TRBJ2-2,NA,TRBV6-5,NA,CASSPRVEDTGELFF,TGTGCCAGCAGTCCCAGGGTGGAGGACACCGGGGAGCTGTTTTTT
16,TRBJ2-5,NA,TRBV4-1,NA,CASSQAGLLSQETQYF,TGCGCCAGCAGCCAAGCGGGCCTCCTCAGCCAAGAGACCCAGTACTTC
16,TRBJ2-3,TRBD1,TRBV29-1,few,CSVVPVDRGTTDTQYF,TGCAGCGTTGTCCCCGTCGACAGGGGAACTACAGATACGCAGTATTTT
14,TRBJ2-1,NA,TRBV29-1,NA,CSVELGLHNNEQFF,TGCAGCGTTGAATTGGGATTGCACAACAATGAGCAGTTCTTC
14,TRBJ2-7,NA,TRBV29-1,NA,CSVVKGMASYEQYF,TGCAGCGTTGTTAAGGGGATGGCTTCCTACGAGCAGTACTTC
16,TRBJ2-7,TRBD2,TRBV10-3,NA,CAISESGREFTNEQYF,TGTGCCATCAGTGAGTCTGGGCGGGAGTTTACCAACGAGCAGTACTTC
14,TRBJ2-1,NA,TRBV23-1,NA,CAGRREGKGNEQFF,TGCGCCGGCCGGAGAGAGGGGAAGGGGAATGAGCAGTTCTTC
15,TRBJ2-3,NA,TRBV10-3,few,CAISDPGGSTDTQYF,TGTGCCATCAGTGATCCGGGCGGAAGCACAGATACGCAGTATTTT
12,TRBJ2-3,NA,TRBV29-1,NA,CSVQGRGDTQYF,TGCAGCGTCCAGGGGAGGGGAGATACGCAGTATTTT
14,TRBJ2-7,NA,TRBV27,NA,CASSSRSTSYEQYF,TGTGCCAGCAGTTCCAGGTCTACCTCCTACGAGCAGTACTTC
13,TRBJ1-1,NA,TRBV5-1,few,CASSTPGNTEAFF,TGCGCCAGCAGCACCCCGGGGAACACTGAAGCTTTCTTT
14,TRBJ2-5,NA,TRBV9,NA,CASSFGVVQETQYF,TGTGCCAGCAGCTTCGGAGTGGTTCAAGAGACCCAGTACTTC
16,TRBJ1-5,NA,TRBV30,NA,CAWSVRAGASNQPQHF,TGTGCCTGGAGTGTACGGGCAGGGGCTAGCAATCAGCCCCAGCATTTT
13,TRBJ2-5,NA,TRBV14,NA,CASSPYLEETQYF,TGTGCCAGCAGCCCCTACCTAGAAGAGACCCAGTACTTC
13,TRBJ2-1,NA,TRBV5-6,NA,CASSNGPAGEQFF,TGTGCCAGCAGCAATGGACCAGCTGGTGAGCAGTTCTTC
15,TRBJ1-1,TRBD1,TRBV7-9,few,CASSFTGTANTEAFF,TGTGCCAGCAGCTTCACCGGGACAGCTAACACTGAAGCTTTCTTT
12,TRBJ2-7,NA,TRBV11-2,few,CASSPGRIEQYF,TGTGCCAGCAGTCCCGGGCGGATCGAGCAGTACTTC
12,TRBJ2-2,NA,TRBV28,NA,CASTPPTGELFF,TGTGCCAGCACCCCCCCCACCGGGGAGCTGTTTTTT
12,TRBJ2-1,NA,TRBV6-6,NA,CASSYSGNEQFF,TGTGCCAGCAGTTACTCGGGCAATGAGCAGTTCTTC
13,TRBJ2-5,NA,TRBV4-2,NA,CASSQELAETQYF,TGTGCCAGCAGCCAAGAACTAGCAGAGACCCAGTACTTC
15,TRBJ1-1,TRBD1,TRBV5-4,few,CASSARDRGVTEAFF,TGTGCCAGCAGCGCCAGGGACAGGGGGGTGACTGAAGCTTTCTTT
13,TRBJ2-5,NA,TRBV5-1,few,CASSGTAQETQYF,TGCGCCAGCAGCGGGACCGCACAAGAGACCCAGTACTTC
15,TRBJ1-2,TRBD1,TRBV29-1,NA,CSVEDPQGAGYGYTF,TGCAGCGTTGAAGATCCCCAGGGGGCTGGCTATGGCTACACCTTC
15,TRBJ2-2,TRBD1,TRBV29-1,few,CSGYRGNLNTGELFF,TGCAGCGGTTACAGGGGGAACTTGAACACCGGGGAGCTGTTTTTT
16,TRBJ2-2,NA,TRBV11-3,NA,CASSLVGVKNTGELFF,TGTGCCAGCAGCTTAGTGGGTGTAAAGAACACCGGGGAGCTGTTTTTT
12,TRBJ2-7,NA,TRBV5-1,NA,CASSITGYEQYF,TGCGCCAGCAGCATCACAGGGTACGAGCAGTACTTC
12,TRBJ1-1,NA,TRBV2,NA,CASKVEGTEAFF,TGTGCCAGCAAGGTTGAGGGCACTGAAGCTTTCTTT
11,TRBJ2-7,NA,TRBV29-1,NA,CSAGYGDEQYF,TGCAGCGCGGGGTATGGTGACGAGCAGTACTTC
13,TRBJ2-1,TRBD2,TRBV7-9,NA,CASSAGLAGVEFF,TGTGCCAGCAGCGCCGGACTAGCGGGAGTGGAGTTCTTC
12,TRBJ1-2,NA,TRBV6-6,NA,CASSPGTYGYTF,TGTGCCAGCTCCCCCGGGACCTATGGCTACACCTTC
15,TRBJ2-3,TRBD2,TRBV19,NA,CASRVAGDGTDTQYF,TGTGCCAGTAGGGTAGCGGGAGATGGCACAGATACGCAGTATTTT
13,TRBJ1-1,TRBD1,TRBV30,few,CAWRGTVNTEAFF,TGTGCCTGGAGGGGGACAGTGAACACTGAAGCTTTCTTT
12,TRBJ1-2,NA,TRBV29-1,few,CSVSEGVVGYTF,TGCAGCGTTTCGGAGGGGGTGGTTGGCTACACCTTC
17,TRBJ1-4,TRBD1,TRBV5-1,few,CASSLAGQGIRNEKLFF,TGCGCCAGCAGCTTGGCGGGACAGGGGATTCGGAATGAAAAACTGTTTTTT
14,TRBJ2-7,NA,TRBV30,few,CAWSSQGIGYEQYF,TGTGCCTGGAGTTCGCAGGGTATCGGCTACGAGCAGTACTTC
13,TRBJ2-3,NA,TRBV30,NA,CAWVKPPGDTQYF,TGTGCCTGGGTTAAGCCCCCGGGAGATACGCAGTATTTT
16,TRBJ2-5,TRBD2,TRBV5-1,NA,CASSPASGRSQETQYF,TGCGCCAGCAGCCCGGCTAGCGGGAGATCCCAAGAGACCCAGTACTTC
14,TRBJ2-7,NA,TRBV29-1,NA,CSVVVDSSSYEQYF,TGCAGCGTTGTCGTGGACTCCAGCTCCTACGAGCAGTACTTC
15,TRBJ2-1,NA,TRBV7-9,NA,CASSFLWGASNEQFF,TGTGCCAGCAGCTTTCTATGGGGCGCTTCCAATGAGCAGTTCTTC
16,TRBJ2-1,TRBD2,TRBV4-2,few,CASSQAGGSSYNEQFF,TGTGCCAGCAGCCAAGCGGGGGGGAGCTCCTACAATGAGCAGTTCTTC
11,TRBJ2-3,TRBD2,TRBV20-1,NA,CSAQSGRAQYF,TGCAGTGCACAAAGCGGGAGGGCCCAGTATTTT
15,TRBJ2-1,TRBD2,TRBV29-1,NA,CSVETSGSLYNEQFF,TGCAGCGTTGAAACTAGCGGGAGCTTATACAATGAGCAGTTCTTC